The 13 T cell receptor beta chains given below trace back to one sample, sequenced in a study of blood T cell repertoires in COVID-19. Method: immunoSEQ multiplex PCR; TCRdb's copy keeps in-frame clones and lacks some. The repertoire holds around 63,000 clones, with 70% to 85% as singletons. Sequenced input: peripheral blood. The receptors were gathered from a human donor in a cohort sampled during active COVID-19.

The V gene is TRBV14, the J gene TRBJ2-7; 9 bases align to TRBD2. The CDR3 is 15 residues long. Germline lookup yields CDR1 SGHDN and CDR2 FVKESK. Trimming at V came to 2 bases and at J to 2 bases, leaving 4 bases not matched to a gene. In DNA, the CDR3 is TGTGCCAGCAGCCAAATAGCGGGAGTAACCTACGAGCAGTACTTC. Translated: CASSQIAGVTYEQYF.

The chain uses TRBV5-5 and TRBJ2-7; 7 bases map to TRBD1. Germline lookup yields CDR1 SGHKS and CDR2 YYEKEE (reference sequence). The V gene end was trimmed by 2 bases and the J gene end by 9 bases; junction bases not matched to a gene: 11. The CDR3 loop spans 14 amino acids. CDR3 nucleotides: TGTGCCAGCAGCTTAAACAGGGGATCTTTTATGCAGTACTTC. Residues: CASSLNRGSFMQYF.

The V and J genes are TRBV27 and TRBJ2-7, with a weak D call TRBD1 (5 bases). Trimming removed 2 bases from V and 0 bases from J, with 8 bases in between. The CDR3 sequence is 14 residues long. Germline CDR1 is MNHEY and CDR2 is SMNVEV (reference sequence). The CDR3 nucleotides are TGTGCCAGCAGTTTAACAGGTAGCTCCTACGAGCAGTACTTC. It codes for CASSLTGSSYEQYF.

The genes are TRBV9 and TRBJ2-3; TRBD1 is a possible D gene (6 bases). CDR3 size: 14 residues. V was cut by 0 bases and J by 5 bases, with 10 bases left in between. The germline V gene has CDR1 SGDLS and CDR2 YYNGEE. The CDR3 DNA is TGTGCCAGCAGCGTAGTTGGGGGCGGAGATACGCAGTATTTT. It codes for CASSVVGGGDTQYF. Filled out from reference TRBV9 and TRBJ2-3, the complete variable domain reads DSGVTQTPKHLITATGQRVTLRCSPRSGDLSVYWYQQSLDQGLQFLIQYYNGEERAKGNILERFSAQQFPDLHSELNLSSLELGDSALYFCASSVVGGGDTQYFGPGTRLTVL.

CDR3 sequence reads: CATSEVGGGEQYF. CDR3 coding DNA: TGTGCCACCAGCGAGGTAGGAGGAGGCGAGCAGTACTTC. The chain recombines TRBV15 with TRBJ2-7, with D tentatively TRBD2 (5 bases). From germline, CDR1 is LNHNV and CDR2 YYDKDF (reference sequence). This CDR3 is 13 amino acids long. Trimming shortened V by 5 bases and J by 6 bases, and 14 bases separated the two germline ends.

The chain uses TRBV7-2 and TRBJ1-3; tentatively, D is TRBD1 (6 bases). Deletions cut 4 bases from V and 7 bases from J, with 8 bases between. The CDR3 runs to 12 residues. Germline CDR1 and CDR2: SGHTA and FQGNSA. The CDR3 DNA reads TGTGCCAGCAGCTCGAGGGGGAACACCATATATTTT. Translating it yields CASSSRGNTIYF.

The gene calls are TRBV30 and TRBJ2-7, with a weak D call TRBD1 (6 bases). Trimming pared 2 bases from V and 7 bases from J, leaving 15 bases between. In germline, CDR1 is GTSNPN, CDR2 SVGIG (reference sequence). The CDR3 sequence is 13 residues long. CDR3 protein: CAWSRNREREQYF. The DNA of the CDR3 is TGTGCCTGGAGTAGAAACAGGGAGAGGGAGCAGTACTTC.

This clone was seen only once. The chain links TRBV4-1 to TRBJ2-1, with TRBD2 matching over 8 bases. The V gene end was trimmed by 0 bases and the J gene end by 8 bases; junction bases not matched to a gene: 12. The CDR3 runs 17 residues. Germline V gene data show CDR1 as MGHRA and CDR2 as YSYEKL. CDR3 amino acids: CASSQEHGTSRNDEQFF. The DNA for the CDR3 is TGCGCCAGCAGCCAAGAGCACGGGACTAGTAGGAACGATGAGCAGTTCTTC.

This chain's CDR3 is CASSLSRECKETQYF. The CDR3 DNA sequence: TGTGCCAGCAGCTTAAGTCGCGAGTGCAAAGAGACCCAGTACTTC. The rearrangement links TRBV7-3 to TRBJ2-5, with D unclear. The V end was cut by 1 base, the J end by 3 bases, with 12 bases between. This CDR3 is 15 amino acids long. Per the germline V gene, CDR1 is SGHTA and CDR2 is FQGTGA.

This sequence joins TRBV7-3 and TRBJ2-3, with D maybe TRBD2 (6 bases). The CDR3 has 15 residues. CDR1 and CDR2 (germline): SGHTA, FQGTGA. Deletions cut 5 bases from V and 2 bases from J, with 14 bases between. This chain's CDR3 is CASSPGVRITDTQYF. The CDR3 DNA sequence: TGTGCCAGCAGCCCGGGGGTTCGGATCACAGATACGCAGTATTTT.

The chain employs TRBV2 and TRBJ2-2, with 8 bases aligning to TRBD1. The CDR3 has 14 residues. Losses at the gene ends were 7 bases for V and 4 bases for J; bases not matched to a gene: 5. CDR1 and CDR2 from the germline V gene are SNHLY and FYNNEI. The CDR3 sequence is CASMTGAPTGELFF. CDR3 DNA: TGTGCCAGCATGACAGGGGCCCCCACCGGGGAGCTGTTTTTT.

The chain has TRBV4-3 and TRBJ1-3; D ambiguous. Germline V gives CDR1 LGHNA, CDR2 YSLEER. The CDR3 sequence is 15 residues long. V was clipped by 0 bases and J by 4 bases, with 10 bases between them. The CDR3 protein is CASSQDSGSGNTIYF. The CDR3 nucleotides read TGCGCCAGCAGCCAAGATTCCGGGTCGGGAAACACCATATATTTT.

The chain combines TRBV28 with TRBJ2-2; TRBD2 is a possible D gene (5 bases). The V end was cut by 10 bases, the J end by 6 bases, with 15 bases between. The length of the CDR3 is 13 residues. CDR1 and CDR2 (germline): MDHEN, SYDVKM. CDR3 loop: CAIRQPAAGELFF. Written as DNA, the CDR3 is TGTGCCATACGCCAGCCAGCGGCCGGGGAGCTGTTTTTT.